The 22 T cell receptor beta chains in this list originate from one sample, sequenced in a study of T cell responses to AZD1222 COVID-19 vaccine. The method was immunoSEQ multiplex PCR; TCRdb's version includes in-frame clones alone and lacks a portion of them. The data hold 100,000 to 150,000 clones, with just over 90% observed a single time. Sequencing was performed on peripheral blood, taken on day 0 of AZD1222 vaccination. These receptor sequences come from an adult in good health.

This clone was counted once. This chain joins TRBV10-1 and TRBJ2-5; the match to TRBD1 covers 8 bases. V lost 4 bases, J lost 1 base, and 2 bases stayed unmatched. Looked up from germline, CDR1 is WNHNN and CDR2 is SYGVQD (reference sequence). This CDR3 has 14 residues. DNA for the CDR3: TGCGCCAGCAGTGCCGGGACAGGCCAAGAGACCCAGTACTTC. Amino acids: CASSAGTGQETQYF.

DNA of the CDR3: TGTGCCAGCAATACAGGGTTTACTAATGAAAAACTGTTTTTT. Translated, it gives CASNTGFTNEKLFF. This chain joins TRBV28 and TRBJ1-4, with D possibly being TRBD1 (6 bases). The germline CDR1 and CDR2 sequences are MDHEN and SYDVKM. The CDR3 loop spans 14 amino acids. The V end lost 7 bases, the J end lost 2 bases, and 11 bases lay between the germline ends.

In the case of this clone: Compared with germline, one end of the junction differs, possibly owing to a read error. This same CDR3 is encoded by further DNA sequences in the sample. This chain uses TRBV7-6 with TRBJ2-5; D is uncertain. The CDR3 spans 15 residues. Germline values: CDR1 SGHVS, CDR2 FNYEAQ. The CDR3 loop reads CASSLAGQIQETQYF. The CDR3 region has the DNA TGTGCCAGCAGCTTAGCGGGCCAGATCCAAGAGACTCAGTACTTC.

The rearrangement uses TRBV27 and TRBJ2-1, with D possibly being TRBD1 (5 bases). The CDR3 extends over 14 amino acids. V lost 7 bases and J lost 9, with 19 bases in between. Germline CDR1 reads MNHEY; CDR2 reads SMNVEV (reference sequence). CDR3 loop: CASTPQGSIGEQFF. CDR3 DNA: TGTGCCAGCACCCCCCAGGGTAGCATTGGTGAGCAGTTCTTC.

The J gene is TRBJ1-1, the V gene TRBV5-1; 8 bases fit TRBD1. Trimming took 4 bases from V and 11 from J; bases not matched to a gene: 10. The germline V gene encodes CDR1 SGHRS and CDR2 YFSETQ. CDR3 length equals 13 residues. CDR3 nucleotides: TGCGCCAGCAGCATGTACTTGACAGGGGTGGCTTTCTTT. It specifies CASSMYLTGVAFF.

The chain carries TRBV27 and TRBJ2-1; 8 nucleotides line up with TRBD1. Germline loops: CDR1 MNHEY, CDR2 SMNVEV (reference sequence). The CDR3 contains 20 residues. The V gene end was trimmed by 0 bases and the J gene end by 4 bases; junction bases not matched to a gene: 17. The CDR3 DNA reads TGTGCCAGCAGTTTATCAAGCTGGGGGACAGGAGCATTTGGGTACAATGAGCAGTTCTTC. Residues: CASSLSSWGTGAFGYNEQFF.

The chain recombines TRBV6-5 with TRBJ1-6, with D uncertain. Trimming shortened V by 0 bases and J by 6 bases, and 9 bases separated the two germline ends. Looked up from germline, CDR1 is MNHEY and CDR2 is SVGAGI. This CDR3 region has 15 residues. The CDR3 sequence: CASSYSGWGNSPLHF. CDR3 in DNA: TGTGCCAGCAGTTACTCGGGGTGGGGTAATTCACCCCTCCACTTT.

The V call is TRBV27, the J call TRBJ1-1, with 8 nucleotides matching TRBD1. Looked up from germline, CDR1 is MNHEY and CDR2 is SMNVEV (reference sequence). J was trimmed by 7 bases and V by 8 bases; bases with no gene match: 6. The CDR3 totals 12 residues. In DNA form, the CDR3 reads TGTGCCAGCCGCCGACAGGGGAATGAAGCTTTCTTT. Translated, it gives CASRRQGNEAFF.

The gene calls are TRBV4-2 and TRBJ1-5; D gene uncertain. In germline, CDR1 is LGHNA, CDR2 YNFKEQ. V was cut by 1 base and J by 2 bases, with 9 bases left in between. The CDR3 loop spans 15 amino acids. CDR3 in DNA: TGTGCCAGCAGCCAAGTCTCCGGGGGCAATCAGCCCCAGCATTTT. This encodes CASSQVSGGNQPQHF.

This chain uses TRBV29-1 with TRBJ1-3; the D gene is possibly TRBD1 (5 bases). Germline CDR1 is SQVTM and CDR2 is ANQGSEA. V dropped 5 bases and J dropped 0 bases, with 14 bases sitting between them. The CDR3 length is 15 residues. The CDR3 reads CSVKGTVSSGNTIYF. In DNA, the CDR3 is TGCAGCGTTAAAGGGACGGTGAGCTCTGGAAACACCATATATTTT.

V is TRBV5-4 and J is TRBJ1-2; no clear D. Trimming pared 2 bases from V and 0 bases from J, leaving 8 bases between. CDR3 length equals 14 residues. Per germline, CDR1 SGHNT and CDR2 YYREEE (reference sequence). The CDR3 nucleotides are TGTGCCAGCAGCTTCGACACTTCTAACTATGGCTACACCTTC. Translating gives CASSFDTSNYGYTF.

The chain combines TRBV4-2 with TRBJ2-5, with TRBD2 matching over 7 bases. V was clipped by 4 bases and J by 3 bases; unmatched bases: 2. Germline CDR1 reads LGHNA; CDR2 reads YNFKEQ. This CDR3 has 13 residues. The CDR3 DNA is TGTGCCAGCAGCCGAGGACTAGAAGAGACCCAGTACTTC. It yields the protein CASSRGLEETQYF.

This rearrangement joins TRBV27 to TRBJ2-1; D remains unclear. From germline, CDR1 is MNHEY and CDR2 SMNVEV (reference sequence). V was trimmed by 4 bases and J by 5 bases, leaving 9 bases between them. This CDR3 is built from 13 residues. In DNA form, the CDR3 reads TGTGCCAGCAGTTCCACCAGTGACAATGAGCAGTTCTTC. Amino acid sequence: CASSSTSDNEQFF.

The rearrangement uses TRBV4-3 and TRBJ2-1; 8 bases match TRBD2. This CDR3 contains 13 residues. Germline V gives CDR1 LGHNA, CDR2 YSLEER. The trim removed 0 bases at V and 8 bases at J, leaving 0 bases unmatched. CDR3 coding DNA: TGCGCCAGCAGCCAAGAAGCGGGAGATGAGCAGTTCTTC. It codes for CASSQEAGDEQFF.

This chain joins TRBV2 and TRBJ2-7; D ambiguous. This CDR3 spans 12 amino acids. V gave up 7 bases and J gave up 1 base, with 8 bases separating them. Germline V gene sequence: CDR1 SNHLY, CDR2 FYNNEI. This chain's CDR3 is CASKSGSYEQYF. DNA of the CDR3: TGTGCCAGCAAGAGTGGTTCCTACGAGCAGTACTTC.

The chain links TRBV25-1 to TRBJ2-6, with D perhaps TRBD2 (5 bases). CDR1 is MGHDK and CDR2 is SYGVNS in the germline V gene. This CDR3 comprises 16 residues. Trimming removed 1 base from V and 1 base from J, with 8 bases in between. This CDR3 reads CASSESGGSGANVLTF. The CDR3 DNA sequence: TGTGCCAGCAGTGAATCGGGCGGGTCTGGGGCCAACGTCCTGACTTTC. Full variable domain (missing parts from reference TRBV25-1 and TRBJ2-6): EADIYQTPRYLVIGTGKKITLECSQTMGHDKMYWYQQDPGMELHLIHYSYGVNSTEKGDLSSESTVSRIRTEHFPLTLESARPSHTSQYLCASSESGGSGANVLTFGAGSRLTVL.

The chain uses TRBV27 and TRBJ2-2; no reliable D call. This CDR3 comprises 14 residues. Trimming cost V 1 base and J 1 base, with 4 bases left between them. CDR1 and CDR2 (germline): MNHEY, SMNVEV (reference sequence). In DNA, the CDR3 is TGTGCCAGCAGTTTATGGCAGAACACCGGGGAGCTGTTTTTT. Translating gives CASSLWQNTGELFF.

The chain combines TRBV12-3 or TRBV12-4 with TRBJ2-7; D not certain. CDR3 size: 12 residues. With 7 bases removed from V and 3 bases from J, the gap between germline ends came to 10 bases. CDR3 bases: TGTGCCAGCACCTTCTCGAGCTACGAGCAGTACTTC. Amino acid sequence: CASTFSSYEQYF.

V and J are TRBV28 and TRBJ1-5, with 10 bases identical to TRBD1. Germline trimming cut 6 bases from V and 7 bases from J; bases unmatched to any gene: 6. Germline V gives CDR1 MDHEN, CDR2 SYDVKM. This CDR3 has 14 amino acids. CDR3 DNA: TGTGCCAGCAGACCGGGACAGGGGAACCAGCCCCAGCATTTT. This encodes CASRPGQGNQPQHF. The complete variable domain, with remaining parts taken from reference TRBV28 and TRBJ1-5, reads DVKVTQSSRYLVKRTGEKVFLECVQDMDHENMFWYRQDPGLGLRLIYFSYDVKMKEKGDIPEGYSVSREKKERFSLILESASTNQTSMYLCASRPGQGNQPQHFGDGTRLSIL.

The chain links TRBV2 to TRBJ1-1, with TRBD1 as a possible D gene (5 bases). Trimming took off 1 base at V and 6 bases at J, with 12 bases between the two ends. The germline gives CDR1 SNHLY, CDR2 FYNNEI. The CDR3 is made up of 14 amino acids. This chain's CDR3 is CASSEEGIRAEAFF. In DNA, the CDR3 is TGTGCCAGCAGTGAAGAGGGGATTCGAGCTGAAGCTTTCTTT.

This clone was detected once. The chain carries TRBV28 and TRBJ2-3, with 13 bases fitting TRBD2. The germline V gene has CDR1 MDHEN and CDR2 SYDVKM. The CDR3 is 16 residues long. The J segment lost 6 bases and the V segment lost 6 bases, leaving 9 bases of the junction unmatched. The CDR3 nucleotides read TGTGCCAGCAGGCGGAGACTAGCGGGGGGCCGCGATACGCAGTATTTT. Translation: CASRRRLAGGRDTQYF. The full variable domain, in which reference TRBV28 and TRBJ2-3 provide the parts outside the CDR3, is DVKVTQSSRYLVKRTGEKVFLECVQDMDHENMFWYRQDPGLGLRLIYFSYDVKMKEKGDIPEGYSVSREKKERFSLILESASTNQTSMYLCASRRRLAGGRDTQYFGPGTRLTVL.

The chain uses TRBV2 and TRBJ2-1; 15 nucleotides line up with TRBD2. Per germline, CDR1 SNHLY and CDR2 FYNNEI. CDR3 size: 20 residues. J gave up 1 base and V 6 bases, and 13 bases lay outside the gene matches. The DNA of the CDR3 is TGTGCCAGCAGGACATCCGGGACTAGCGGGGGGTATGGGTCCTACAATGAGCAGTTCTTC. It encodes CASRTSGTSGGYGSYNEQFF.